Below are 5 T cell receptor beta chains sequenced from a single sample in a study of response to subunit inactivated influenza vaccine. MiXCR was run by TCRdb on the RT-PCR reads, yielding one entry per CDR3 protein. The sample lists hundreds of thousands of distinct CDR3 sequences, 10% to 15% seen once, with 10% in the top ten. Sequenced here: PBMCs from blood, sampled on the day of vaccination. These receptors all come from a man in his fifties who received an inactivated influenza vaccine.

This clonotype was counted a few times. This sequence joins TRBV6-2 or TRBV6-3 and TRBJ1-2; D call uncertain. The CDR3 is 13 amino acids. Trimming cost V 4 bases and J 4 bases, with 10 bases left between them. The V gene's germline CDR1 is MNHEY and CDR2 SVGEGT. Written as DNA, the CDR3 is TGTGCCAGCAGTTGGGAGACCGTCTATGGCTACACCTTC. Encoded protein: CASSWETVYGYTF.

The rearrangement joins TRBV5-1 to TRBJ2-3; 7 bases fit TRBD2. The trim removed 0 bases at V and 0 bases at J, leaving 7 bases unmatched. CDR3 size: 17 residues. Germline CDR1 is SGHRS and CDR2 is YFSETQ. This CDR3 reads CASSLGNGTISTDTQYF. The CDR3 DNA follows: TGCGCCAGCAGCTTGGGAAACGGGACTATCAGCACAGATACGCAGTATTTT.

This clonotype was observed a few times. This chain uses TRBV12-3 or TRBV12-4 with TRBJ2-2, with 7 bases identical to TRBD2. V was clipped by 5 bases and J by 4 bases; unmatched bases: 4. This CDR3 has 14 residues. The CDR3 spells CASSASGTTGELFF. As DNA, the CDR3 is TGTGCCAGCAGTGCCAGCGGGACCACCGGGGAGCTGTTTTTT.

This clonotype was picked up a small number of times. The chain recombines TRBV4-1 with TRBJ1-5; possible D gene TRBD1, 5 bases. Trimming left V 4 bases short and J 0 bases short, with 16 bases between. The germline V gene has CDR1 MGHRA and CDR2 YSYEKL. The length of the CDR3 is 17 residues. In DNA, the CDR3 is TGCGCCAGCAGCCTTGCGGGGGAGGCTTATAGCAATCAGCCCCAGCATTTT. Translation gives CASSLAGEAYSNQPQHF.

The chain carries TRBV28 and TRBJ2-5; D gene unclear. V was trimmed by 4 bases and J by 5 bases, leaving 14 bases between them. CDR1 is MDHEN, CDR2 SYDVKM, per germline. The CDR3 length is 14 residues. The CDR3 region is CASSSVFVGETQYF. The CDR3 region has the DNA TGTGCCAGCAGTTCTGTTTTTGTGGGGGAGACCCAGTACTTC.